The rows below give T cell receptor beta chains drawn from one sample of a study of beta chain features in type 1 diabetes. TCRdb's table, derived via immunoSEQ multiplex PCR, lists solely in-frame clones and lacks some. The data contain some 150,000 clones, about 13% of them seen just once; the ten biggest clones take up approximately 1.3%. Sequenced input: central memory CD4+ T cells from blood. The receptors shown here come from a man aged 18 to 35 with type 1 diabetes. Both conserved end residues are part of each CDR3. Fields, in order: V gene, clone size, D gene, J gene, CDR3 DNA, CDR3 protein. D genes are given only for firm matches. Where a row states a size, it is once, few, many or the class of an expanded clone; other rows omit it.

>TRBV11-2|few|-|TRBJ2-7
TGTGCCAGCACCAGGGAAGGCGAGCAGTACTTC
CASTREGEQYF
>TRBV11-2|-|-|TRBJ2-7
TGTGCCAGCAGCTTAGGGGGGTTCGAGCAGTACTTC
CASSLGGFEQYF
>TRBV10-1|-|-|TRBJ2-5
TGCGCCAGCAGTGAGTCGGGGGGCGCAGAGACCCAGTACTTC
CASSESGGAETQYF
>TRBV29-1|few|TRBD1|TRBJ2-2
TGCAGCGTGTGGGACAGGCACACCGGGGAGCTGTTTTTT
CSVWDRHTGELFF
>TRBV5-1|-|TRBD1|TRBJ2-5
TGCGCCAGCAAATCGAGGGGACAGGGATACGAGACCCAGTACTTC
CASKSRGQGYETQYF
>TRBV13|-|-|TRBJ1-1
TGTGCCAGCAGCTTCCTCCTGGCCCCTGAAGCTTTCTTT
CASSFLLAPEAFF
>TRBV14|few|TRBD1|TRBJ1-1
TGTGCCAGCAGCCTACAGGGGTTCACTGAAGCTTTCTTT
CASSLQGFTEAFF
>TRBV29-1|few|-|TRBJ2-5
TGCAGACCCGAGGGGGGGGAGCACCAAGAGACCCAGTACTTC
CRPEGGEHQETQYF
>TRBV29-1|few|TRBD1|TRBJ2-3
TGCAGCGTTACACCGGGACAGCGCACAGATACGCAGTATTTT
CSVTPGQRTDTQYF
>TRBV27|-|-|TRBJ2-7
TGTGCCAGCAGTTTAATCCCGGGCCAGACCTACGAGCAGTACTTC
CASSLIPGQTYEQYF
>TRBV7-9|-|-|TRBJ1-1
TGTGCCAGCAGCTTCAGTTGGAAGAACACTGAAGCTTTCTTT
CASSFSWKNTEAFF
>TRBV7-6|-|TRBD1|TRBJ2-1
TGTGCCAGCAGCTTAGGGACAGGGGGGATTGAGGAGCAGTTCTTC
CASSLGTGGIEEQFF
>TRBV9|-|-|TRBJ1-1
TGTGCCAGCAGCGTGGGGAATTTGAACACTGAAGCTTTCTTT
CASSVGNLNTEAFF
>TRBV7-3|-|-|TRBJ2-2
TGTGCCAGCAGCTTATCGGGTGGGCGGAAGGCCGGGGAGCTGTTTTTT
CASSLSGGRKAGELFF
>TRBV18|few|-|TRBJ2-7
TGTGCCAGCTCACCGGGACAAATTTACGAGCAGTACTTC
CASSPGQIYEQYF
>TRBV27|few|-|TRBJ1-1
TGTGCCAGCAGTTTAACAGGGAACACTGAAGCTTTCTTT
CASSLTGNTEAFF
>TRBV7-2|few|-|TRBJ1-2
TGTGCCAGCAGCGATGGGGTGGGCAGAAACTATGGCTACACCTTC
CASSDGVGRNYGYTF
>TRBV7-9|few|-|TRBJ2-7
TGTGCCAGCAGCTTGGCCGTCCTCAAGCGCGAGCAGTACTTC
CASSLAVLKREQYF
>TRBV29-1|-|TRBD2|TRBJ2-1
TGCAGCGTTGAAAGGCATAGCGGGGGGGCGAATGAGCAGTTCTTC
CSVERHSGGANEQFF
>TRBV30|few|-|TRBJ1-4
TGTGCCTGGAGTAACGGGGTAGGCGAAAAACTGTTTTTT
CAWSNGVGEKLFF
>TRBV29-1|few|-|TRBJ2-6
TGCAGCGCGGCGGGCTCTGGGGCCAACGTCCTGACTTTC
CSAAGSGANVLTF
>TRBV7-9|-|-|TRBJ1-5
TGTGCCAGCAGCTTGGGCAGTTATAGCAATCAGCCCCAGCATTTT
CASSLGSYSNQPQHF
>TRBV11-3|-|TRBD2|TRBJ2-5
TGTGCCAGCAGCTCAAGGACTAGCAAGCGGGTTGGACAAGAGACCCAGTACTTC
CASSSRTSKRVGQETQYF
>TRBV6-1|-|-|TRBJ1-6
TGTGCCAGCAGTGGAACATGGACACCCCTCCACTTT
CASSGTWTPLHF
>TRBV28|few|TRBD2|TRBJ2-7
TGTGCCAGCAACGCCGTCAGCGGGGGGCATACCTACGAGCAGTACTTC
CASNAVSGGHTYEQYF
>TRBV20-1|-|-|TRBJ2-7
TGCAGTGCTAGGGGGGAGGCACACTTC
CSARGEAHF
>TRBV15|-|-|TRBJ1-5
TGTGCCACCAGCACCCGGGCGGGCTATAGCAATCAGCCCCAGCATTTT
CATSTRAGYSNQPQHF
>TRBV7-2|-|-|TRBJ2-7
TGTGCCAGCAGCTCATTTTCTAGCGAGCAGTACTTC
CASSSFSSEQYF